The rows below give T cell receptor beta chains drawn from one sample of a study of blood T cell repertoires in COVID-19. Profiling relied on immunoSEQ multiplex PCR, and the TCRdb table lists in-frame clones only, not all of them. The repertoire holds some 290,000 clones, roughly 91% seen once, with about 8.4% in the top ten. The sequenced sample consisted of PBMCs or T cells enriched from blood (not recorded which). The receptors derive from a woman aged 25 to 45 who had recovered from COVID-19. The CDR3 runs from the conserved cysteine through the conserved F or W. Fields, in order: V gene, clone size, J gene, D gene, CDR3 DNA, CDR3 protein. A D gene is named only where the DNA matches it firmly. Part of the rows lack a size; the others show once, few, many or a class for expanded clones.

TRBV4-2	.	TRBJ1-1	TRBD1	TGTGCCAGCAGCCAACCTCGTGACAGGGGCACTGAAGCTTTCTTT	CASSQPRDRGTEAFF
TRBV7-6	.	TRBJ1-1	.	TGTGCCAGCAGCTTGGGGATGGAGGGAAGCACTGAAGCTTTCTTT	CASSLGMEGSTEAFF
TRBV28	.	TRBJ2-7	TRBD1	TGTGCCAGCAAAGTGACGGGACAGGGCCTATCCTACGAGCAGTACTTC	CASKVTGQGLSYEQYF
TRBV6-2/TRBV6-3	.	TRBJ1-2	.	TGTGCCAGCAGTTACTCGTATACAGGCCATGGCTACACCTTC	CASSYSYTGHGYTF
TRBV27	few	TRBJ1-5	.	TGTGCCAGCAGTTTATCCCGAGGGTCGGGTCAGCCCCAGCATTTT	CASSLSRGSGQPQHF
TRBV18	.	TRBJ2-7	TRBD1	TGTGCCAGCTCACCACCGGGACAGGAGACCTACGAGCAGTACTTC	CASSPPGQETYEQYF
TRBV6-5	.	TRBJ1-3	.	TGTGCCAGCAGTCCATTAGTATTGGGGGGTACCATATATTTT	CASSPLVLGGTIYF
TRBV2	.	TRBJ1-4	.	TGTGCCAGCAGTGAAATAGGCAGGGAAACAACTAATGAAAAACTGTTTTTT	CASSEIGRETTNEKLFF
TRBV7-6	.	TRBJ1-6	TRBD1	TGTGCCAGCGCAAAAGGGACAGGGGATTCACCCCTCCACTTT	CASAKGTGDSPLHF
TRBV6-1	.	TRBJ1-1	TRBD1	TGTGCCAGCAGTGAGCCGGGACAGGGGTTTGAAGCTTTCTTT	CASSEPGQGFEAFF
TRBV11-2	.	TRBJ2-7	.	TGTGCCAGCAGCTTAGTAGAATTCTACGAGCAGTACTTC	CASSLVEFYEQYF
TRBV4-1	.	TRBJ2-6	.	TGCGCCAGCAGTTTTAGGGGATCTGGGGCCAACGTCCTGACTTTC	CASSFRGSGANVLTF
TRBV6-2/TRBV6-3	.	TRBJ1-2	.	TGTGCCAGCAGTTACGGAGGGCCTCCCAAAGCTAACTATGGCTACACCTTC	CASSYGGPPKANYGYTF
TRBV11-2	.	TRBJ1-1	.	TGTGCCAGCAGCTTTATAGCGGGTGTAGGTACTGAAGCTTTCTTT	CASSFIAGVGTEAFF
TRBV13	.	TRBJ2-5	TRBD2	TGTGCCAGCAGCGCGGGGACTAGCGGGAGAGGTCAAGAGACCCAGTACTTC	CASSAGTSGRGQETQYF
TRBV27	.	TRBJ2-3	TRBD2	TGTGCCAGCTCCCAGGATGGGCTAGCGGGACCCAGGGTCACAGATACGCAGTATTTT	CASSQDGLAGPRVTDTQYF
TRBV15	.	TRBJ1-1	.	TGTGCCACCAGCCTCACGGGGGTCCCAACGGGGACTGAAGCTTTCTTT	CATSLTGVPTGTEAFF
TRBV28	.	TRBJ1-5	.	TGTGCCAGCAGTTTATCACTTTATAGCAATCAGCCCCAGCATTTT	CASSLSLYSNQPQHF
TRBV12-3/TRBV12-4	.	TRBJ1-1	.	TGTGCCAGCAGATTTCAGGGAGAAGCTTTCTTT	CASRFQGEAFF
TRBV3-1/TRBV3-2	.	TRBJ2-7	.	TGTGCCAGCAGCCAAGGCCTAGCGAGGAGCTCCTACGAGCAGTACTTC	CASSQGLARSSYEQYF
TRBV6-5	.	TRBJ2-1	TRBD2	TGTGCCAGCAGGCGGGGGGGAGGGCCCTACAATGAGCAGTTCTTC	CASRRGGGPYNEQFF
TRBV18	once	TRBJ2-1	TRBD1	TGTGCCAGCTCACCGCAGGGGGTATCCTACAATGAGCAGTTCTTC	CASSPQGVSYNEQFF
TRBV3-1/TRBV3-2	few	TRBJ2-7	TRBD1	TGTGCCAGCAGCCAAGGGACAGGGCCAGACTACGAGCAGTACTTC	CASSQGTGPDYEQYF
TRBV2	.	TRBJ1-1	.	TGTGCCAGCATCCCCGAAAGGGGTGAAGCTTTCTTT	CASIPERGEAFF
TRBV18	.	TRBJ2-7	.	TGTGCCAGCTCACCACCGAGCGGAGCCCTTTACTTC	CASSPPSGALYF
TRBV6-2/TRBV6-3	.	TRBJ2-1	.	TGTGCCAGCAGTTACCAGCGGGTACATGAGCAGTTCTTC	CASSYQRVHEQFF
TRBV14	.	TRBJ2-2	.	TGTGCCAGCAGACAGGGAACGAACACCGGGGAGCTGTTTTTT	CASRQGTNTGELFF
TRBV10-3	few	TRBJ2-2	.	TGTGCCATCAGTGAACGGGAGATCACCGGGGAGCTGTTTTTT	CAISEREITGELFF
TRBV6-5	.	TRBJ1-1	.	TGTGCCAGCTCCAGAGTCAGGGGGAACACTGAAGCTTTCTTT	CASSRVRGNTEAFF
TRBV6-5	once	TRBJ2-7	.	TGTGCCAGCAGTTACCGGGACACTCTCTACGAGCAGTACTTC	CASSYRDTLYEQYF
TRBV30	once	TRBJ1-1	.	TGTGCCTGGAGGGGCCAGGGCAGAACTGAAGCTTTCTTT	CAWRGQGRTEAFF
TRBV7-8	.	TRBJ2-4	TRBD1	TGTGCCAGCAGCTTAGCGTGGGGACAGGGACTAGCCAAAAACATTCAGTACTTC	CASSLAWGQGLAKNIQYF
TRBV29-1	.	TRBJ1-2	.	TGCAGCGCCTTGGAGCAGTCAAAAAAATCTAGGGGTAACTATGGCTACACCTTC	CSALEQSKKSRGNYGYTF
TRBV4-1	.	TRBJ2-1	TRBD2	TGCGCCAGCAGCCAACCCGGACTAGCGGGGTACAATGAGCAGTTCTTC	CASSQPGLAGYNEQFF
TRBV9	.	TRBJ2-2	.	TGTGCCAGCAGCGTAACTACAGGGAAGGGCACCGGGGAGCTGTTTTTT	CASSVTTGKGTGELFF
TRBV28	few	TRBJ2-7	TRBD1	TGTGCCAGCAGCTCCCCCGGGACAGGGACCTACGAGCAGTACTTC	CASSSPGTGTYEQYF
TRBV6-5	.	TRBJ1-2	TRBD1	TGTGCCAGCAGGGACAGGGACGGGGGCTACACCTTC	CASRDRDGGYTF
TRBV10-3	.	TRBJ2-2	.	TGTGCCATCCAGACAGGACCCGTGAACACCGGGGAGCTGTTTTTT	CAIQTGPVNTGELFF
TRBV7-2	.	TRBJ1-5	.	TGTGCCAGCAGCTCCGACAGCTCCTATAGCAATCAGCCCCAGCATTTT	CASSSDSSYSNQPQHF
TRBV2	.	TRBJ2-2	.	TGTGCCAGCACTTACGGGAGCGGTAATACCGGGGAGCTGTTTTTT	CASTYGSGNTGELFF
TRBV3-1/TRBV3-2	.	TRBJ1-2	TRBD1	TGTGCCAGCAGCCTTGCGGACAGGGACTCCTATGGCTACACCTTC	CASSLADRDSYGYTF
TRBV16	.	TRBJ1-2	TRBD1	TGTGCCAGCAGCCAATGGACAGGGGGGGTAATTTCTGGCTACACCTTC	CASSQWTGGVISGYTF
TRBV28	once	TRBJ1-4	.	TGTGCCAGCATTTCCGGGGATGAAAAACTGTTTTTT	CASISGDEKLFF
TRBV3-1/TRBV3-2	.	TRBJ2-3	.	TGTGCCAGCAGCCAAGCCCCCAGGACAAACCGTAGCGGCCAGGGAGGCACAGATACGCAGTATTTT	CASSQAPRTNRSGQGGTDTQYF
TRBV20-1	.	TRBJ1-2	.	TGCAGTGCTAGTCTTATACTCCGGCAGGCAGGGTGGCGGGATAAAGATGGCTACACCTTC	CSASLILRQAGWRDKDGYTF
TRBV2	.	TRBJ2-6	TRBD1	TGTGCCAGCAGCCTGACAGGGCTCTCTGGGGCCAACGTCCTGACTTTC	CASSLTGLSGANVLTF
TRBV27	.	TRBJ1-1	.	TGTGCCAGCGGTAATACAGGAAGGCAAGCTTTCTTT	CASGNTGRQAFF
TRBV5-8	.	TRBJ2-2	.	TGTGCCAGCAGCCCAGGACAGTTTTTTATCGGGGAGCTGTTTTTT	CASSPGQFFIGELFF
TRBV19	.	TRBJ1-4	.	TGTGCCAGTAGTGTAACTGCAACTAATGAAAAACTGTTTTTT	CASSVTATNEKLFF
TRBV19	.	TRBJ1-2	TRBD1	TGTGCCAGTAGACCCCGGACAGGAGTCATGGCCTATGGCTACACCTTC	CASRPRTGVMAYGYTF
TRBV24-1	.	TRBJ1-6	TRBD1	TGTGCCACCAGTGCCGGGACAGGGATTGGTAGGAGCAATTCACCCCTCCACTTT	CATSAGTGIGRSNSPLHF
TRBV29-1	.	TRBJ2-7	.	TGCAGCTTTTACCCCCACAGGCGCTACGAGCAGTACTTC	CSFYPHRRYEQYF